Here is one TCR beta chain with its context. Its antigen is still unknown. The data were taken from a study of Ad26.COV2.S vaccination and SARS-CoV-2 variants. Overall study: Intramuscular Ad26.COV2.S doses were given once or twice, 56 days apart.

The CDR3 contains 17 residues. V lost 0 bases and J lost 0; bases outside the gene matches: 5. Germline lookup yields CDR1 LGHNA and CDR2 YSLEER. Study outcomes and limitations: Vaccine and placebo recipients had similar non-spike TCR breadth. The TCR-based breadth and depth measures might underestimate overall T cell responses.

The protocol was immunoSEQ multiplex PCR, while the TCRdb copy is restricted to in-frame clones and leaves out a portion. The sample contains 200,000 to 250,000 clones, more than 75% of which appear only once. Sample treatment: roughly 18 received Ad26.COV2.S at low or high dose, single or two shots; roughly five received placebo; per-sample allocation not given. Collection of samples fell on day 63 after the first vaccine or placebo injection. The study used a vaccine consisting of an Ad26 vector that expressed Wuhan-strain SARS-CoV-2 spike. The V and J genes are TRBV4-3 and TRBJ2-1; 7 bases align to TRBD1. This clonotype originated in a person aged 18-65 years who received the Ad26.COV2.S COVID-19 vaccine or a placebo. This sample comprised peripheral blood, obtained in a trial of Ad26.COV2.S vaccine versus placebo. CDR3 protein: CASSQEGGGFSYNEQFF. In DNA form, the CDR3 reads TGCGCCAGCAGCCAAGAAGGGGGCGGATTCTCCTACAATGAGCAGTTCTTC.